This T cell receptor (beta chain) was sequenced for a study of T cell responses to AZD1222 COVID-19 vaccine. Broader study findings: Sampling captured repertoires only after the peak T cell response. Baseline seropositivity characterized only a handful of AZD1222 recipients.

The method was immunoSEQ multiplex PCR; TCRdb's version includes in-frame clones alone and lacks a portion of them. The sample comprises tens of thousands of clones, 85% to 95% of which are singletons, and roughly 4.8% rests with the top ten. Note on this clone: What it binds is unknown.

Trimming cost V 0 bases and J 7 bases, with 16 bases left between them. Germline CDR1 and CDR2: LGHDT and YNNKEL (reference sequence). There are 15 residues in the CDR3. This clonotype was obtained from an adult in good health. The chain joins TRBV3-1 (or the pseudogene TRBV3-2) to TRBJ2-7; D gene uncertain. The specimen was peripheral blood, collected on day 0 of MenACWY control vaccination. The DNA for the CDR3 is TGTGCCAGCAGCCAAGATCTTGCCGGCTCCCGGGAGCAGTACTTC. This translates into CASSQDLAGSREQYF.